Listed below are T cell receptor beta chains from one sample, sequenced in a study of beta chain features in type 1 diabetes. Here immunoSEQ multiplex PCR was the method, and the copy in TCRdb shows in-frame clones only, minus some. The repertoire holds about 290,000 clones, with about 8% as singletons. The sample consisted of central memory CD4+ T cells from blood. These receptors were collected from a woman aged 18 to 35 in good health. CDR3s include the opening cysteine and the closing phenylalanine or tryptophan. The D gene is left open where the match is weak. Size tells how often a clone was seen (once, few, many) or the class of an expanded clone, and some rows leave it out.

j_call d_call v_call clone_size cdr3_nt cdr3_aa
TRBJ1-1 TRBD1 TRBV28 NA TGTGCCAGCAGCTCATATCCAGACAGGGTGAACACTGAAGCTTTCTTT CASSSYPDRVNTEAFF
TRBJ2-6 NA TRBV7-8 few TGTGCCAGCAGCTACTCGTCGTACGGGTTCTCTGGGGCCAACGTCCTGACTTTC CASSYSSYGFSGANVLTF
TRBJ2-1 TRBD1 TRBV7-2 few TGTGCCAGCAGCTTAGACAGGGGCCTTTACAATGAGCAGTTCTTC CASSLDRGLYNEQFF
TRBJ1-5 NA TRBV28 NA TGTGCCAGCAGCCTCCCAAGCGGGGGGCCTCAGCCCCAGCATTTT CASSLPSGGPQPQHF
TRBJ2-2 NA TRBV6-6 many TGTGCCAGCAGCCGGGGGCGGGACACCGGGGAGCTGTTTTTT CASSRGRDTGELFF
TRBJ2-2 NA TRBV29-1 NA TGCAGCGTTGGGACGGTCGGATCTCCCACCGGGGAGCTGTTTTTT CSVGTVGSPTGELFF
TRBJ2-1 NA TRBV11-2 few TGTGCCAGCAGGGGGAGCGACTCCTACAATGAGCAGTTCTTC CASRGSDSYNEQFF
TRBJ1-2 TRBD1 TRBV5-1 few TGCGCCAGCAGCCCGTTGGGACAGGACTATGGCTACACCTTC CASSPLGQDYGYTF
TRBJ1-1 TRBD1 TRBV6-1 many TGTGCCAGCAGAGTCCAACAGGGGAGAAACACTGAAGCTTTCTTT CASRVQQGRNTEAFF
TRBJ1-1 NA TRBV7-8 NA TGTGCCAGCAGCGAGCAGGGGAACACTGAAGCTTTCTTT CASSEQGNTEAFF
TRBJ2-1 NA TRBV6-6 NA TGTGCCAGCAGCCCCCCGATGGAAGAGCAGTTCTTC CASSPPMEEQFF
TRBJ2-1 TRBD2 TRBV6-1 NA TGTGCCAGCAGTGGTCACAGACTAGCGGGGAATGAGCAGTTCTTC CASSGHRLAGNEQFF
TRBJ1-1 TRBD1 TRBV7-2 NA TGTGCCAGCAGCTTCCAGGGGGCGAGCACTGAAGCTTTCTTT CASSFQGASTEAFF
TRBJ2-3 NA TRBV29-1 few TGCAGCGTTGATAAGGGGGACAGCACAGATACGCAGTATTTT CSVDKGDSTDTQYF
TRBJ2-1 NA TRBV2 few TGTGCCAGCAGTCCCCGGGGCAGGGATGAGCAGTTCTTC CASSPRGRDEQFF
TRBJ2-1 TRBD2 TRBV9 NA TGTGCCAGCAGCGTAGGATCTGGGGGACTAGCGGTTAGCTCCTACAATGAGCAGTTCTTC CASSVGSGGLAVSSYNEQFF
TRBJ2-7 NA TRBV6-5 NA TGTGCCAGCAGCGAGGGAACCTACGAGCAGTACTTC CASSEGTYEQYF
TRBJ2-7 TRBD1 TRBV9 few TGTGCCAGCAGCGTAGGCCTCAGGGGGCACAGCGAGCAGTACTTC CASSVGLRGHSEQYF
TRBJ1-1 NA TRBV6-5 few TGTGCCAGTACACGACAGTTGAACACTGAAGCTTTCTTT CASTRQLNTEAFF
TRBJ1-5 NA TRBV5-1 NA TGCGCCAGCAGCCCACAGCCTTGGAGCAATCAGCCCCAGCATTTT CASSPQPWSNQPQHF
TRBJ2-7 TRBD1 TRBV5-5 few TGTGCCAGCAGCCTAGACAGGGGGCCGGCCTACGAGCAGTACTTC CASSLDRGPAYEQYF
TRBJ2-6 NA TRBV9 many TGTGCCAGCAGCGTAGACCCGTACGGGGCCAACGTCCTGACTTTC CASSVDPYGANVLTF
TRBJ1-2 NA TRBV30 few TGTGCCTGGAGTCCCCCCAGGATTTCGGGTTATGGCTACACCTTC CAWSPPRISGYGYTF
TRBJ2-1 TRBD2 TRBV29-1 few TGCAGCGTTCCTCCCGAGACTAGCGGGGCCTACAATGAGCAGTTCTTC CSVPPETSGAYNEQFF
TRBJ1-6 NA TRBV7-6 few TGTGCCAGCAGCCTTGGGGTTACCTATAATTCACCCCTCCACTTT CASSLGVTYNSPLHF
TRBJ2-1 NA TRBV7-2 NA TGTGCCAGCAGCGGAGACAGCAGGAGCTCCTACAATGAGCAGTTCTTC CASSGDSRSSYNEQFF
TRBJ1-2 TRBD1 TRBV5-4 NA TGTGCCAGCAGCTTTTCAGGGGGCGAGCGTGGCTACACCTTC CASSFSGGERGYTF
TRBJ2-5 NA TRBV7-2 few TGTGCCAGCAGCTTAATGAAGCAAGAGACCCAGTACTTC CASSLMKQETQYF
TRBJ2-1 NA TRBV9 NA TGTGCCAGCAGCCCCATAGGAACCTCCTACAATGAGCAGTTCTTC CASSPIGTSYNEQFF
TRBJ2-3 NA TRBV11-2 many TGTGCCAGCAGCTTAGCCCGTCTGGCGGAGACAGATACGCAGTATTTT CASSLARLAETDTQYF
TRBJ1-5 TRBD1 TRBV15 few TGTGCCACCAGCAGAGGTGACAGGGTCGGTCAGCCCCAGCATTTT CATSRGDRVGQPQHF
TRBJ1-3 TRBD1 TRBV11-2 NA TGTGCCAGCAGCTTCCAGGGGGCCCCTGGAAACACCATATATTTT CASSFQGAPGNTIYF
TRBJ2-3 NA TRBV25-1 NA TGTGCCAGCAGTGAGGAATGGGGGACAACGCAGTATTTT CASSEEWGTTQYF
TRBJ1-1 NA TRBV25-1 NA TGTGCCAGCAAGGGACAGAACACTGAAGCTTTCTTT CASKGQNTEAFF
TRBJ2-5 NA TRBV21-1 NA TGTGCCAGCAGCAAAGCCCCCGTGGTAGCGGGATTCCAAGAGACCCAGTACTTC CASSKAPVVAGFQETQYF